These T cell receptor beta chains were read from a single sample in a study of cytomegalovirus exposure and HLA in healthy donors. The table came from immunoSEQ multiplex PCR; TCRdb's copy has only in-frame clones and leaves some out. This sample has some 110,000 clones, with approximately 76% found just once. Sequencing used PBMCs. These receptors came from a man in his fifties or sixties in good health and CMV-seropositive. Both conserved end residues are part of each CDR3. A D gene is named only where the DNA matches it firmly. Rows give clone size only sometimes, using once, few, many, or a class for an expanded clone.

TRBJ1-4 TRBV4-2 TRBD1 - CASSLQGEANNEKLFF TGTGCCAGCAGCCTGCAGGGGGAGGCTAATAATGAAAAACTGTTTTTT
TRBJ1-1 TRBV11-3 TRBD1 - CASSLTLAWTGGGHTEAFF TGTGCCAGCAGCTTAACTTTAGCCTGGACAGGGGGCGGGCACACTGAAGCTTTCTTT
TRBJ2-1 TRBV5-1 - once CASSGGNEQFF TGCGCCAGCAGTGGGGGGAATGAGCAGTTCTTC
TRBJ2-4 TRBV18 - - CASSRSNEDIQYF TGTGCCAGCTCACGGAGCAACGAGGACATTCAGTACTTC
TRBJ2-6 TRBV28 - - CASGLPGGANVLTF TGTGCCAGCGGCTTGCCGGGGGGGGCCAACGTCCTGACTTTC
TRBJ2-5 TRBV13 - few CASSLSIQETQYF TGTGCCAGCAGCTTGTCTATCCAAGAGACCCAGTACTTC
TRBJ2-7 TRBV18 TRBD2 - CASSADRGERYEQYF TGTGCCAGCTCAGCTGATCGGGGGGAAAGGTACGAGCAGTACTTC
TRBJ2-1 TRBV19 - - CASSIGRGLTTYNEQFF TGTGCCAGTAGTATAGGCCGAGGACTGACTACTTACAATGAGCAGTTCTTC
TRBJ1-2 TRBV2 - - CASSDPGGAVNYGYTF TGTGCCAGCAGTGATCCGGGGGGCGCCGTCAACTATGGCTACACCTTC
TRBJ1-6 TRBV2 - - CASRGLLDSPLHF TGTGCCAGCAGGGGGCTGCTCGATTCACCCCTCCACTTT
TRBJ1-5 TRBV7-9 - - CASQGSNQPQHF TGTGCCAGTCAGGGTAGCAATCAGCCCCAGCATTTT
TRBJ2-7 TRBV5-1 - - CASSLGEADASYEQYF TGCGCCAGCAGCTTGGGGGAGGCGGACGCCTCCTACGAGCAGTACTTC
TRBJ2-7 TRBV11-2 TRBD2 few CASSSRQRDDEQYF TGTGCCAGCAGCTCTCGTCAGCGGGACGACGAGCAGTACTTC
TRBJ1-1 TRBV7-2 - - CASTAHWEAFF TGTGCCAGCACTGCTCACTGGGAAGCTTTCTTT
TRBJ1-6 TRBV6-1 - - CASSLQANSPLHF TGTGCCAGCAGCTTACAAGCGAATTCACCCCTCCACTTT
TRBJ2-6 TRBV7-6 - - CASSSYSGANVLTF TGTGCCAGCAGTTCGTACTCTGGGGCCAACGTCCTGACTTTC
TRBJ2-1 TRBV11-3 TRBD2 few CASSLAGTSGGRGQFF TGTGCCAGCAGCTTAGCAGGGACTAGCGGGGGCCGGGGGCAGTTCTTC
TRBJ2-7 TRBV4-1 - once CASSQDQLQGVRQYF TGCGCCAGCAGCCAAGATCAACTCCAGGGCGTAAGACAGTACTTC
TRBJ2-5 TRBV6-1 TRBD2 - CASSPGLAGEARYF TGTGCCAGCAGTCCGGGACTAGCGGGAGAGGCACGTTACTTC
TRBJ1-3 TRBV5-4 TRBD1 - CASSSKDRGSGNTIYF TGTGCCAGCAGCTCAAAGGACAGGGGGTCTGGAAACACCATATATTTT
TRBJ1-2 TRBV4-1 - - CASSQDITTTGFGYTF TGCGCCAGCAGCCAAGATATAACTACAACAGGGTTTGGCTACACCTTC
TRBJ1-6 TRBV4-3 - - CASSQGGGANSPLHF TGCGCCAGCAGCCAAGGTGGAGGGGCTAATTCACCCCTCCACTTT
TRBJ2-7 TRBV11-2 - - CASSPQGWGMVSYEQYF TGTGCCAGCAGCCCCCAGGGGTGGGGAATGGTATCCTACGAGCAGTACTTC
TRBJ1-2 TRBV9 TRBD1 - CASSATGQGNYGYTF TGTGCCAGCAGCGCGACGGGACAGGGAAACTATGGCTACACCTTC
TRBJ1-6 TRBV6-5 TRBD1 - CASSYSGTAYNSPLHF TGTGCCAGCAGTTACTCCGGGACAGCCTATAATTCACCCCTCCACTTT
TRBJ2-2 TRBV5-4 - - CASSSPAGSTGAGELFF TGTGCCAGCAGCTCTCCCGCAGGGTCGACGGGGGCCGGGGAGCTGTTTTTT
TRBJ2-3 TRBV5-5 - - CASSLTSSTDTQYF TGTGCCAGCAGCTTGACTAGCTCCACAGATACGCAGTATTTT
TRBJ1-3 TRBV2 - - CASSARQPWGTGNTIYF TGTGCCAGCAGCGCTAGACAGCCCTGGGGAACGGGAAACACCATATATTTT
TRBJ2-7 TRBV4-3 - - CASSRSGFPYEQYF TGCGCCAGCAGCCGCTCAGGGTTTCCCTACGAGCAGTACTTC
TRBJ1-4 TRBV7-8 - few CASSLGSGYWGEKLFF TGTGCCAGCAGCCTTGGCTCAGGGTATTGGGGTGAAAAACTGTTTTTT
TRBJ2-7 TRBV29-1 - - CSVAPAQGPYEQYF TGCAGCGTTGCCCCCGCACAGGGCCCCTACGAGCAGTACTTC
TRBJ1-4 TRBV2 - - CARAQGEKLFF TGTGCCAGGGCCCAGGGTGAAAAACTGTTTTTT
TRBJ2-3 TRBV18 - - CASSPLRESYTQYF TGTGCCAGCTCACCCCTCCGGGAATCTTATACGCAGTATTTT
TRBJ2-7 TRBV18 TRBD1 - CASSPGTGGPYEQYF TGTGCCAGCTCACCCGGGACAGGGGGCCCCTACGAGCAGTACTTC
TRBJ1-5 TRBV15 - - CATSRVSNSNQPQHF TGTGCCACCAGCAGAGTGAGTAATAGCAATCAGCCCCAGCATTTT
TRBJ1-1 TRBV6-5 TRBD1 - CASIWGQENTEAFF TGTGCCAGCATCTGGGGACAGGAGAACACTGAAGCTTTCTTT
TRBJ1-6 TRBV5-1 - - CASSLTGSYNSPLHF TGCGCCAGCAGCTTGACTGGTTCCTATAATTCACCCCTCCACTTT
TRBJ1-1 TRBV27 - - CASSAFSGLAAFF TGTGCCAGCAGCGCCTTTAGTGGGCTTGCAGCTTTCTTT
TRBJ2-2 TRBV2 TRBD2 few CASNRGGAGTGELFF TGTGCCAGCAACCGCGGGGGGGCGGGCACCGGGGAGCTGTTTTTT
TRBJ1-2 TRBV2 - - CASTLGHSYGYTF TGTGCCAGCACTCTGGGGCACAGCTATGGCTACACCTTC
TRBJ1-2 TRBV4-2 - - CASSPRRVDYGYTF TGTGCCAGCAGTCCGCGGCGTGTGGACTATGGCTACACCTTC
TRBJ1-1 TRBV27 - - CASSFGALNTEAFF TGTGCCAGCAGTTTTGGAGCCTTGAACACTGAAGCTTTCTTT
TRBJ1-2 TRBV10-1 TRBD1 once CANPQPGQGPLPGGYTF TGCGCCAACCCCCAGCCCGGACAGGGGCCGCTCCCGGGTGGCTACACCTTC
TRBJ2-2 TRBV5-1 - few CASSFGTANTGELFF TGCGCCAGCAGCTTCGGGACTGCTAACACCGGGGAGCTGTTTTTT
TRBJ1-6 TRBV7-2 - - CASSQQAYYNSPLHF TGTGCCAGCAGCCAGCAGGCATATTATAATTCACCCCTCCACTTT
TRBJ1-1 TRBV6-5 TRBD1 few CASSLTGRRITFF TGTGCCAGCAGTTTGACAGGGAGGCGGATAACTTTCTTT
TRBJ2-1 TRBV11-2 TRBD2 few CASSSGLAEYNEQFF TGTGCCAGCAGCTCGGGACTAGCGGAGTACAATGAGCAGTTCTTC
TRBJ2-1 TRBV5-1 - - CASSPVLGGGPGNEQFF TGCGCCAGCAGCCCGGTACTAGGCGGAGGGCCGGGCAATGAGCAGTTCTTC
TRBJ2-7 TRBV27 TRBD1 - CASSSLDRSIEQYF TGTGCCAGCAGTTCCCTGGACAGGTCAATCGAGCAGTACTTC
TRBJ2-3 TRBV6-4 TRBD2 few CASSDSLASGRPDTQYF TGTGCCAGCAGTGACTCGCTGGCTAGCGGGAGACCAGATACGCAGTATTTT
TRBJ2-7 TRBV5-1 TRBD2 - CASRSGTSTYEQYF TGCGCCAGCAGGTCCGGGACTAGCACCTACGAGCAGTACTTC